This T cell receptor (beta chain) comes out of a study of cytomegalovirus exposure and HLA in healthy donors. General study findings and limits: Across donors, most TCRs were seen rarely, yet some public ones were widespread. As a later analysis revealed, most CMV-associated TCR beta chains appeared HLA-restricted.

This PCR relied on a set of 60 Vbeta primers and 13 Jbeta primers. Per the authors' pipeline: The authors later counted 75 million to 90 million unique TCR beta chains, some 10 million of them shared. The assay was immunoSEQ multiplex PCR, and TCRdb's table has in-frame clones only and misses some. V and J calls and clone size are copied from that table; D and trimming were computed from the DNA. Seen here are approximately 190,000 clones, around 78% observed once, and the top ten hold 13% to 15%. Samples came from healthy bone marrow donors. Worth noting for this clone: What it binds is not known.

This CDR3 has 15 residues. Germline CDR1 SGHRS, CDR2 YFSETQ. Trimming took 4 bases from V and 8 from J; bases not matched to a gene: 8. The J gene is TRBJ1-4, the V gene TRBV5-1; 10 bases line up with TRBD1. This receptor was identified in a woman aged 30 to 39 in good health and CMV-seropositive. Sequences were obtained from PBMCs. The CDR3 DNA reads TGCGCCAGCAGCCCGGCCGGGACAGGGGAGGAAAAACTGTTTTTT. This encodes CASSPAGTGEEKLFF. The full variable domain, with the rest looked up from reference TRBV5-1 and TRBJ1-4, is KAGVTQTPRYLIKTRGQQVTLSCSPISGHRSVSWYQQTPGQGLQFLFEYFSETQRNKGNFPGRFSGRQFSNSRSEMNVSTLELGDSALYLCASSPAGTGEEKLFFGSGTQLSVL.